This is a list of T cell receptor beta chains from one sample in a study of a mutant IDH1 vaccine in newly diagnosed glioma. No cognate antigen is known for these TCRs. Measured with immunoSEQ multiplex PCR; TCRdb has only the in-frame clones, and not every one. The table shows around 30,000 clones, with approximately 87% occurring only once. The source was PBMCs, collected from a glioma patient whose treatment included an IDH1 peptide vaccine. These receptors all come from a woman aged 30 to 39 with glioma. The CDR3 runs from the conserved cysteine through the conserved F or W. D genes are given only for firm matches. Clone size is shown for a subset of rows, as once, few, many or a class of expanded clone.

J	V	D	size	DNA	CDR3
TRBJ1-1	TRBV6-1	.	.	TGTGCCAGCAGTGCACTACCGGGCCTGGGGACTGAAGCTTTCTTT	CASSALPGLGTEAFF
TRBJ1-1	TRBV19	.	.	TGTGCCAGTAGTATGCTGGACTACACTGAAGCTTTCTTT	CASSMLDYTEAFF
TRBJ1-3	TRBV4-3	TRBD1	.	TGCGCCAGCAGCCAAGATTTTGGGACAGACTCTGGAAACACCATATATTTT	CASSQDFGTDSGNTIYF
TRBJ2-7	TRBV7-8	.	.	TGTGCCAGCAGCCCGGGACCGAGGTCCTGGTCCGAGCAGTACTTC	CASSPGPRSWSEQYF
TRBJ1-1	TRBV10-3	.	.	TGTGCCATCAGTGGGGTGGCTGAAGCTTTCTTT	CAISGVAEAFF
TRBJ2-7	TRBV7-9	.	.	TGTGCCAGCAGCGGCGTAGGATCCTACGAGCAGTACTTC	CASSGVGSYEQYF
TRBJ2-1	TRBV25-1	TRBD2	.	TGTGCCAGCAGTCCATCAGCGGGGGGAGATGAGCAGTTCTTC	CASSPSAGGDEQFF
TRBJ1-2	TRBV5-4	.	few	TGTGCCAGCAGCTGGGTGGGGGGCTACACCTTC	CASSWVGGYTF
TRBJ1-3	TRBV2	.	once	TGTGCCAGCAGTCGGGGAGGTACTGGAAACACCATATATTTT	CASSRGGTGNTIYF
TRBJ2-5	TRBV21-1	.	.	TGTGCCAGCAACGGTAGCGGGGGACCCGGGGAGACCCAGTACTTC	CASNGSGGPGETQYF
TRBJ1-1	TRBV6-1	.	.	TGTGCCAGCTTAACGGTTGAAGCTTTCTTT	CASLTVEAFF
TRBJ1-6	TRBV7-9	.	.	TGTGCCAGCAGCTTAGATTCTTCACCCCTCCACTTT	CASSLDSSPLHF
TRBJ1-5	TRBV30	TRBD1	.	TGTGCCTGGAGTTTCGGACAGGCGTCGCGCCCTATCCAGCATTTT	CAWSFGQASRPIQHF
TRBJ1-2	TRBV5-1	TRBD1	.	TGCGCCAGCAGGGCGGGACAGGGGTACCATGGCTACACCTTC	CASRAGQGYHGYTF
TRBJ1-6	TRBV28	.	.	TGTGCCAGCAGGGAGGTGGAAAGGCCCCTCCACTTT	CASREVERPLHF
TRBJ1-5	TRBV12-5	TRBD1	.	TGTGCTAGTGGTACAGGGGCGTATAGCAATCAGCCCCAGCATTTT	CASGTGAYSNQPQHF
TRBJ1-5	TRBV15	TRBD1	.	TGTGCCACCAGCAGAGGAGGGACAGTACCAGGGCCCCAGCATTTT	CATSRGGTVPGPQHF
TRBJ1-5	TRBV4-3	.	.	TGCGCCAGCAGCCAAGTTTTGGGCAACAATCAGCCCCAGCATTTT	CASSQVLGNNQPQHF
TRBJ1-1	TRBV6-5	.	few	TGTGCCAGCAGTTACCCTCCAACCGCTTTCTTT	CASSYPPTAFF
TRBJ1-3	TRBV6-5	.	.	TGTGCCAGCAGTTACGGAGGGAAGTACTCTGGAAACACCATATATTTT	CASSYGGKYSGNTIYF
TRBJ2-3	TRBV4-1	.	.	TGCGCCAGCAGCCGATCAAGGGAGGCGGCAGATACGCAGTATTTT	CASSRSREAADTQYF
TRBJ1-1	TRBV7-8	.	once	TGTGCCAGCAGCCAAGCGGTAGGGGGGCTGAACACTGAAGCTTTCTTT	CASSQAVGGLNTEAFF
TRBJ2-7	TRBV6-1	.	.	TGTGCCAGCAGTGTGGGCTCCTCCTACGAGCAGTACTTC	CASSVGSSYEQYF
TRBJ2-7	TRBV5-6	TRBD1	.	TGTGCCAGCAGTTGGGACAGGGGTGGCTACGAGCAGTACTTC	CASSWDRGGYEQYF
TRBJ1-2	TRBV10-3	.	few	TGTGCCATCAGGGCTGACACTCTTGCCTATGGCTACACCTTC	CAIRADTLAYGYTF
TRBJ1-1	TRBV12-1	.	.	TGTGCCAGCAGCTGGGCCCGGACAGGAATGAACACTGAAGCTTTCTTT	CASSWARTGMNTEAFF
TRBJ1-3	TRBV6-5	TRBD1	.	TGTGCCAGCAGTTTCAGGGGGGGTAACATATATTTT	CASSFRGGNIYF
TRBJ2-1	TRBV6-5	.	.	TGTGCCAGCAGTTACTCAAGGGGAAGCGAGCAGTTCTTC	CASSYSRGSEQFF
TRBJ1-3	TRBV5-4	.	.	TGTGCCCACTCAGAGGGGGATAGCACCATATATTTT	CAHSEGDSTIYF
TRBJ2-2	TRBV2	TRBD2	.	TGTGCCAGCAGGTTGGGGACCGGGACTACCAGGTCCCCCGGGGAGCTGTTTTTT	CASRLGTGTTRSPGELFF
TRBJ1-2	TRBV27	TRBD1	.	TGTGCCAGCAGTACGACAGGGAGCGGCTATGGCTACACCTTC	CASSTTGSGYGYTF
TRBJ2-2	TRBV4-1	TRBD2	.	TGCGCCAGTAGACTAGCGGGGGTAACCGGGGAGCTGTTTTTT	CASRLAGVTGELFF
TRBJ1-2	TRBV5-1	TRBD1	.	TGCGCCAGCAGCCCGGGGACAGGCCTAGGCTATGGCTACACCTTC	CASSPGTGLGYGYTF
TRBJ2-5	TRBV7-9	TRBD2	once	TGTGCCAGCAGCCCTGAGGGACTAGCGGAGACCCAGTACTTC	CASSPEGLAETQYF
TRBJ1-5	TRBV18	.	.	TGTGCCAGCTCACCGAGGGGCACCGCAGACCAGCCCCAGCATTTT	CASSPRGTADQPQHF
TRBJ1-2	TRBV5-8	.	.	TGTGCCAGCAGCTTGAGGTCAAGGGATGGCTACACCTTC	CASSLRSRDGYTF
TRBJ2-7	TRBV4-1	.	.	TGCGCCAGCAGCCAAGATTGGCTAGGGGGCGAGCAGTACTTC	CASSQDWLGGEQYF
TRBJ2-7	TRBV5-1	.	.	TGCGCCAGCAGCTTAATGGGGACGGGAGCCGCCTACGAGCAGTACTTC	CASSLMGTGAAYEQYF
TRBJ1-2	TRBV30	TRBD1	.	TGTGCCTGGAGTGAACAGGGGTGGTATGGCTACACCTTC	CAWSEQGWYGYTF
TRBJ1-1	TRBV25-1	.	.	TGTGCCAGCAGTGTCATTGACACTGAAGCTTTCTTT	CASSVIDTEAFF
TRBJ2-7	TRBV4-1	TRBD1	few	TGCGCCAGCAGCCGGTTACAGGGGGATCAGTACGAGCAGTACTTC	CASSRLQGDQYEQYF
TRBJ2-3	TRBV4-1	TRBD1	.	TGCGCCAGCAGCCAACACAGGGGAATAGATACGCAGTATTTT	CASSQHRGIDTQYF
TRBJ1-4	TRBV6-6	TRBD1	.	TGTGCCAGCAGCCCGGGACAGGGGGTAGAAAAACTGTTTTTT	CASSPGQGVEKLFF